Shown below are 17 T cell receptor beta chains from a single sample sequenced in a study of beta chain features in type 1 diabetes. Sequencing targeted expressed TCRB transcripts, as all isolated RNA had been reverse transcribed. Profiling relied on immunoSEQ multiplex PCR, and the TCRdb table lists in-frame clones only, not all of them. Of 150,000 to 190,000 clones listed, about 7.3% are singletons. Source material: central memory CD4+ T cells from blood. These receptors originate from a man aged 18 to 30 in good health.

A few counts support this clone. The chain uses TRBV7-2 and TRBJ2-1; 10 nucleotides match TRBD2. The CDR3 runs to 17 residues. Looked up from germline, CDR1 is SGHTA and CDR2 is FQGNSA. Trimming removed 3 bases from V and 4 bases from J; junction bases left unmatched: 9. The CDR3 here is CASSFLASGGVYNEQFF. Here the CDR3 DNA reads TGTGCCAGCAGCTTCTTGGCTAGCGGGGGAGTATACAATGAGCAGTTCTTC.

This sequence joins TRBV19 and TRBJ1-2; D may be TRBD1 (6 bases). The CDR3 extends over 14 amino acids. The V gene's germline CDR1 is LNHDA and CDR2 SQIVND (reference sequence). V was shortened by 4 bases and J by 3 bases, with 12 bases between the two germline ends. CDR3 nucleotide sequence: TGTGCCAGTAGTACACACAGGGTGGACTATGGCTACACCTTC. Translating gives CASSTHRVDYGYTF.

This rearrangement joins TRBV6-1 to TRBJ1-2; D remains unclear. V dropped 1 base and J dropped 6 bases, with 9 bases sitting between them. Per the germline V gene, CDR1 is MNHNS and CDR2 is SASEGT. The CDR3 length is 13 residues. CDR3 bases: TGTGCCAGCAGTGAAGTCCGAGGGAATGGCTACACCTTC. This codes for CASSEVRGNGYTF.

The chain uses TRBV29-1 and TRBJ1-1; D is uncertain. Per the germline V gene, CDR1 is SQVTM and CDR2 is ANQGSEA. V was pared by 7 bases and J by 1 base, with 10 bases between. The CDR3 is made up of 12 amino acids. CDR3 sequence reads: CSAQSGNTEAFF. DNA of the CDR3: TGCAGCGCTCAATCGGGGAACACTGAAGCTTTCTTT. Full variable domain (remainder filled in from reference TRBV29-1 and TRBJ1-1): SAVISQKPSRDICQRGTSLTIQCQVDSQVTMMFWYRQQPGQSLTLIATANQGSEATYESGFVIDKFPISRPNLTFSTLTVSNMSPEDSSIYLCSAQSGNTEAFFGQGTRLTVV.

A few counts support this clone. The chain is built from TRBV28 and TRBJ1-1, with 7 nucleotides matching TRBD1. Germline CDR1 is MDHEN and CDR2 is SYDVKM. The CDR3 is 14 residues long. The V gene end was trimmed by 3 bases and the J gene end by 1 base; junction bases not matched to a gene: 2. Here the CDR3 reads CASSFRGRNTEAFF. The CDR3 nucleotides read TGTGCCAGCAGTTTCAGGGGGAGGAACACTGAAGCTTTCTTT.

This clone was observed a few times. V and J are TRBV11-2 and TRBJ2-1; 8 bases map to TRBD1. V was clipped by 1 base and J by 5 bases; unmatched bases: 10. CDR1 is SGHAT and CDR2 is FQNNGV in the germline V gene. The CDR3 length is 17 residues. As DNA, the CDR3 is TGTGCCAGCAGCTTAGTAGATCGGACAGGGACTGACAATGAGCAGTTCTTC. It specifies CASSLVDRTGTDNEQFF.

This clone showed up just a few times. V and J are TRBV5-1 and TRBJ1-1; TRBD1 might be the D (6 bases). This CDR3 is built from 14 residues. The germline V gene encodes CDR1 SGHRS and CDR2 YFSETQ. The V end lost 6 bases, the J end lost 5 bases, and 17 bases lay between the germline ends. The CDR3 reads CASNSQGSGTEAFF. For the CDR3, the DNA is TGCGCCAGCAATTCACAGGGAAGTGGGACTGAAGCTTTCTTT.

V is TRBV14 and J is TRBJ2-7; TRBD1 aligns across 10 bases. This CDR3 is built from 16 residues. J lost 3 bases, V lost 5 bases, and 10 bases had no gene match. Germline V CDR1 and CDR2: SGHDN, FVKESK. The CDR3: CASSAMTGGVDYEQYF. DNA for the CDR3: TGTGCCAGCAGCGCGATGACAGGGGGCGTTGACTACGAGCAGTACTTC.

Only a few counts were recorded for this clone. Compared with germline, one end of the junction differs, possibly owing to a read error. The chain carries TRBV6-5 and TRBJ2-1; D possibly corresponds to TRBD1 (6 bases). This CDR3 is 14 amino acids long. Germline CDR1 MNHEY, CDR2 SVGAGI. In DNA form, the CDR3 reads TGTGCCAGCAGTCCCCGGGACACCTACAATGGGCAGTTCTTC. This encodes CASSPRDTYNGQFF.

This clone was counted only a few times. The chain combines TRBV28 with TRBJ2-7, with D maybe TRBD1 (6 bases). The CDR3 is made up of 13 amino acids. Per the germline V gene, CDR1 is MDHEN and CDR2 is SYDVKM. Trimming pared 11 bases from V and 4 bases from J, leaving 18 bases between. The CDR3 loop reads CAEGGGAPYEQYF. CDR3 sequence (DNA): TGTGCCGAAGGGGGTGGGGCTCCTTACGAGCAGTACTTC.

The CDR3 spells CASSVEYSPNTGELFF. The CDR3 region has the DNA TGTGCCAGCAGCGTAGAGTACAGCCCGAACACCGGGGAGCTGTTTTTT. The chain combines TRBV9 with TRBJ2-2; D remains unclear. V lost 0 bases and J lost 0, with 9 bases in between. CDR3 length equals 16 residues. Germline values: CDR1 SGDLS, CDR2 YYNGEE.

This clone was recorded at least ten times. The rearrangement links TRBV28 to TRBJ1-4; D is unclear. The CDR3 runs 10 residues. CDR1 is MDHEN, CDR2 SYDVKM, per germline. Trimming shortened V by 8 bases and J by 7 bases, and 5 bases separated the two germline ends. Here the CDR3 reads CASGREKLFF. The DNA for the CDR3 is TGTGCCAGCGGCCGTGAAAAACTGTTTTTT.

The chain employs TRBV7-8 and TRBJ2-3; TRBD1 might be the D (6 bases). From germline, CDR1 is SGHVS and CDR2 FQNEAQ. V gave up 5 bases and J gave up 0 bases, with 15 bases separating them. This CDR3 is 16 amino acids long. Here the CDR3 reads CASSRDKGHSTDTQYF. The CDR3 DNA sequence: TGTGCCAGCAGCCGGGACAAAGGACATAGCACAGATACGCAGTATTTT.

The sample holds a few counts of this clone. The rearrangement links TRBV6-5 to TRBJ1-5; maybe TRBD1 (5 bases). This CDR3 has 14 residues. Trimming cost V 0 bases and J 7 bases, with 10 bases left between them. Germline V gene data show CDR1 as MNHEY and CDR2 as SVGAGI. As DNA, the CDR3 is TGTGCCAGCAGTTACTCGGGGCGAGACCAGCCCCAGCATTTT. Translation gives CASSYSGRDQPQHF.

The sample holds a few counts of this clone. This chain joins TRBV7-3 and TRBJ1-1, with D possibly TRBD1 on 5 matching bases. This CDR3 region has 13 residues. The ends were cut back, 0 bases at V and 8 bases at J, with 10 bases in the middle. From germline, CDR1 is SGHTA and CDR2 FQGTGA. In DNA form, the CDR3 reads TGTGCCAGCAGCTTAACCTATGACAGCGAAGCTTTCTTT. It translates to CASSLTYDSEAFF.

This clone was seen more than once but under ten times. The CDR3, as DNA: TGTGCCAGCAGCTTGGCCGGGAGGGCTTTCTCTGGAAACACCATATATTTT. It encodes CASSLAGRAFSGNTIYF. The chain recombines TRBV5-6 with TRBJ1-3, with D unclear. The CDR3 loop spans 17 amino acids. V dropped 0 bases and J dropped 0 bases, with 13 bases sitting between them. Germline loops: CDR1 SGHDT, CDR2 YYEEEE.

The chain couples TRBV28 to TRBJ2-2; possibly TRBD2 for D (5 bases). Looked up from germline, CDR1 is MDHEN and CDR2 is SYDVKM. V was clipped by 8 bases and J by 4 bases, with 17 bases between them. The CDR3 runs 15 residues. CDR3 nucleotides: TGTGCCAGCCGACACGGACTCTCGAGCACCGGGGAGCTGTTTTTT. Translating gives CASRHGLSSTGELFF. Using reference TRBV28 and TRBJ2-2 for the parts outside the CDR3, the full variable domain is DVKVTQSSRYLVKRTGEKVFLECVQDMDHENMFWYRQDPGLGLRLIYFSYDVKMKEKGDIPEGYSVSREKKERFSLILESASTNQTSMYLCASRHGLSSTGELFFGEGSRLTVL.